This T cell receptor beta chain is drawn from a study of cytomegalovirus exposure and HLA in healthy donors. Overall study findings and caveats: The classifier reportedly diagnosed cytomegalovirus status with high specificity and sensitivity.

The CDR3 totals 15 residues. From germline, CDR1 is LNHDA and CDR2 SQIVND (reference sequence). The V gene lost 3 bases and the J gene lost 0 bases, with 6 bases spanning the gap. In regard to this clone: The antigen remains undetermined.

Primers for the PCR totalled 60 Vbeta and 13 Jbeta. Here immunoSEQ multiplex PCR was the method, and the copy in TCRdb shows in-frame clones only, minus some. The table includes approximately 140,000 clones, approximately 70% detected once. The sample was PBMCs. The receptor comes from a woman aged 55 to 70 in good health and CMV-seropositive. V gene TRBV19 combines with J gene TRBJ2-6; D not certain. As DNA, the CDR3 is TGTGCCAGTAGTATTCTCCCCTCTGGGGCCAACGTCCTGACTTTC. Its protein is CASSILPSGANVLTF.